This T cell receptor beta chain was retrieved from a study of CD8+ T cells in alopecia areata. General study points: Mouse data revealed clearer TCR sharing than patient data did, a gap possibly tied to HLA. Sequencing of scalp tissue also captures the resident alphabeta T cells of normal skin. Normal scalp showed lower clonality than lesional scalp, especially alopecia totalis/universalis.

A FACSAria was used to sort CD4+ and CD8+ T cells. These cells came from PBMCs. With regard to this clone: Its antigen is unknown.

RNA extraction and reverse transcription yielded cDNA as sequencing template. The repertoire was sequenced with immunoSEQ multiplex PCR; TCRdb's copy has only in-frame clones and lacks some. The data show some 95,000 clones, about 45% seen once. V was trimmed by 3 bases and J by 9 bases, leaving 12 bases between them. The CDR3 has 13 residues. The germline V gene encodes CDR1 GTSNPN and CDR2 SVGIG (reference sequence). The genes are TRBV30 and TRBJ1-6, with D possibly TRBD1 on 5 matching bases. This sequence was found in a human donor with alopecia areata. The sample taken for sequencing was CD4+ T cells sorted from blood. CDR3 region: CAWSGQRGSPLHF. As DNA, the CDR3 is TGTGCCTGGAGCGGACAAAGGGGTTCACCCCTCCACTTT. The full variable domain, with the rest looked up from reference TRBV30 and TRBJ1-6, is SQTIHQWPATLVQPVGSPLSLECTVEGTSNPNLYWYRQAAGRGLQLLFYSVGIGQISSEVPQNLSASRPQDRQFILSSKKLLLSDSGFYLCAWSGQRGSPLHFGNGTRLTVT.